Each of the 7 T cell receptor beta chains below was sequenced from the same sample in a study of T cell responses to AZD1222 COVID-19 vaccine. The assay was immunoSEQ multiplex PCR, and TCRdb's table has in-frame clones only and misses some. The sample comprises 140,000 to 150,000 clones, more than 85% of which are singletons, and approximately 12% rests with the top ten. This specimen consisted of peripheral blood, obtained after recovery from COVID-19. These receptors all stem from an adult who had recovered from COVID-19.

The chain has TRBV19 and TRBJ1-2; maybe TRBD1 (6 bases). The CDR3 runs to 12 residues. Germline CDR1 reads LNHDA; CDR2 reads SQIVND (reference sequence). V lost 4 bases and J lost 4, with 7 bases in between. The CDR3 loop is CASSKQGYGYTF. CDR3 coding DNA: TGTGCCAGTAGTAAACAGGGCTATGGCTACACCTTC.

The chain uses TRBV6-5 and TRBJ2-7; tentative D call: TRBD2 (6 bases). The V gene lost 8 bases and the J gene lost 0 bases, with 14 bases spanning the gap. The CDR3 sequence is 14 residues long. CDR1 and CDR2 from the germline V gene are MNHEY and SVGAGI. The CDR3 spells CASSPRGSSYEQYF. Written as DNA, the CDR3 is TGTGCCAGCTCCCCTCGGGGGAGCTCCTACGAGCAGTACTTC.

CDR3 in amino acids: CASSLVRGLDEQYF. CDR3 in DNA: TGCGCCAGCAGCTTGGTCAGGGGGCTGGACGAGCAGTACTTC. The gene calls are TRBV5-1 and TRBJ2-7, with 8 bases lining up with TRBD1. Germline V gives CDR1 SGHRS, CDR2 YFSETQ. The CDR3 is 14 residues long. J lost 5 bases, V lost 0 bases, and 4 bases had no gene match.

The rearrangement uses TRBV15 and TRBJ2-7; D may be TRBD2 (5 bases). With 0 bases removed from V and 5 bases from J, the gap between germline ends came to 8 bases. In germline, CDR1 is LNHNV, CDR2 YYDKDF (reference sequence). This CDR3 is 13 amino acids long. DNA for the CDR3: TGTGCCACCAGCAGAGAGACTATCAACGAGCAGTACTTC. As protein: CATSRETINEQYF.

The DNA for the CDR3 is TGTGCCATCAGTGAGTCACAGACAGCGCACCCCAATGAAAAACTGTTTTTT. Translation: CAISESQTAHPNEKLFF. The chain employs TRBV10-3 and TRBJ1-4, with D possibly being TRBD1 (5 bases). Trimming cost V 0 bases and J 5 bases, with 16 bases left between them. Germline loops: CDR1 ENHRY, CDR2 SYGVKD. The CDR3 contains 17 residues.

This clone was recorded a few times. V gene TRBV19 combines with J gene TRBJ1-1; the match to TRBD1 covers 11 bases. V lost 11 bases and J lost 4; bases outside the gene matches: 6. Germline CDR1 is LNHDA and CDR2 is SQIVND (reference sequence). The CDR3 has 13 amino acids. For the CDR3, the DNA is TGTGCCTCCGGGACAGGGGGTTTCACTGAAGCTTTCTTT. Its protein product is CASGTGGFTEAFF.

This chain uses TRBV5-5 with TRBJ2-2; D possibly corresponds to TRBD1 (7 bases). CDR1 SGHKS and CDR2 YYEKEE come from the germline V gene (reference sequence). Trimming pared 4 bases from V and 0 bases from J, leaving 10 bases between. This CDR3 has 15 amino acids. CDR3 region: CASSRGTANTGELFF. DNA of the CDR3: TGTGCCAGCAGCCGCGGGACAGCGAACACCGGGGAGCTGTTTTTT. Using reference TRBV5-5 and TRBJ2-2 for the parts outside the CDR3, the full variable domain is DAGVTQSPTHLIKTRGQQVTLRCSPISGHKSVSWYQQVLGQGPQFIFQYYEKEERGRGNFPDRFSARQFPNYSSELNVNALLLGDSALYLCASSRGTANTGELFFGEGSRLTVL.